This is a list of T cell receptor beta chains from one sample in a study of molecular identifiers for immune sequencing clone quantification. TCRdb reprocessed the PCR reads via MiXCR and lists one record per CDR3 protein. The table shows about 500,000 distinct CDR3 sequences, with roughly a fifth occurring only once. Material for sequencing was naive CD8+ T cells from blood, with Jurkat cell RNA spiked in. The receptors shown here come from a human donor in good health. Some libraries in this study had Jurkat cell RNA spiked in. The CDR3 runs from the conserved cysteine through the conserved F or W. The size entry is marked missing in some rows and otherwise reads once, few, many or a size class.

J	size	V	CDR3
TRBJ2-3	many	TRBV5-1	CASSLEGSLYGDTQYF
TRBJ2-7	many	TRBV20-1	CSALAGGPHEQYF
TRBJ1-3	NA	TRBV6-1	CAGSEGRTSGNTIYF
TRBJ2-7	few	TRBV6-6	CASSYSITMDRASYEQYF
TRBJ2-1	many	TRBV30	CAWSMTFNEQFF
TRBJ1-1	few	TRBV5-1	CASSLFGTGLNTEAFF
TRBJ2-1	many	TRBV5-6	CASEDVSSYNEQFF
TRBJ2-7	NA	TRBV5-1	CAGSLSSYEQYF
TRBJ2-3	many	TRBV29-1	CSVEELASSTDTQYF
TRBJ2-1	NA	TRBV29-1	CSVGRGLNNEQFF
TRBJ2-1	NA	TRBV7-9	CASSLGSYEQFF
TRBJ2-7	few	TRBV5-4	CASSLSWGNGYEQYF
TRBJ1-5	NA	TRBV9	CASSVEGDHGQPQHF
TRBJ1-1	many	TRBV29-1	CSAEDAGTEAFF
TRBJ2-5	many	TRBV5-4	CASRSGLAGPETQYF
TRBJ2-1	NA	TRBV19	CASSIQGAPSYNEQFF
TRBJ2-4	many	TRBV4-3	CASSQGPVGGEAKNIQYF
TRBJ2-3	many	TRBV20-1	CSAPFWAGSTDTQYF
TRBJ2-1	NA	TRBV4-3	CASSQDFWGPYQNEQFF
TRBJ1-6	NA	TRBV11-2	CASSFFSEGRSPLHF
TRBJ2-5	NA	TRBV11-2	CASSFFWTGEAETQYF
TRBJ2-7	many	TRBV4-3	CASSQEQGVMGEQYF
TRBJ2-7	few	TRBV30	CAWSVRISYEQYF
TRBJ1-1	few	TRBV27	CASSFDLRGTEAFF
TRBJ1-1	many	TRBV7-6	CASTDVWATEAFF
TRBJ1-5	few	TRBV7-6	CASSLDASQPQHF
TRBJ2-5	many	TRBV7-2	CASSHVDTYSNDQETQYF
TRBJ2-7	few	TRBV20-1	CSARELAAGYEQYF